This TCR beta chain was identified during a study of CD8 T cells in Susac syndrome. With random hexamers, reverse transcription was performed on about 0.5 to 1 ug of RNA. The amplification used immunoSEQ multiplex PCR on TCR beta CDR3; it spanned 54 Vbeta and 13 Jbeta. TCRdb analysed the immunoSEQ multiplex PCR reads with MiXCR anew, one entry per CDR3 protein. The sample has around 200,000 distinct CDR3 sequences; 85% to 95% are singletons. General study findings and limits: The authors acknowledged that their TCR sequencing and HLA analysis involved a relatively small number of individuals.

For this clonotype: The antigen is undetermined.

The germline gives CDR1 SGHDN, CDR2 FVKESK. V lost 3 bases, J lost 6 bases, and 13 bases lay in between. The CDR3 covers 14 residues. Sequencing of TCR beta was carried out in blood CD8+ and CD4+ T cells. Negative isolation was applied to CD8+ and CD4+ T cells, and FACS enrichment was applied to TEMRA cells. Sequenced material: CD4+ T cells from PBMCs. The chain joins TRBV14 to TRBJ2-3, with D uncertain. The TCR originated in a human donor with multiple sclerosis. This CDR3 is CASSHPNPRDTQYF. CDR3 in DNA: TGTGCCAGCAGCCACCCCAACCCCAGGGATACGCAGTATTTT.